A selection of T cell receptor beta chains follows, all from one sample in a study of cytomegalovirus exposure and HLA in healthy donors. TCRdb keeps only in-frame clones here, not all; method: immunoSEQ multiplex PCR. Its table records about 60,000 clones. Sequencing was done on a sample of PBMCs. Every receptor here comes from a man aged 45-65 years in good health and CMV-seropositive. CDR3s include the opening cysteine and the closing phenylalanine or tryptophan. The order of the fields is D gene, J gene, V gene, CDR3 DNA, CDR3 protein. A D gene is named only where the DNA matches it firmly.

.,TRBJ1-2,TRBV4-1,TGCGCCAGCAGCCAAGGGCAGGGGAGGGTCTATGGCTACACCTTC,CASSQGQGRVYGYTF
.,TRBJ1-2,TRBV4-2,TGTGCCAGCAGCCAAGATATCCAGGGAAGGTATGGCTACACCTTC,CASSQDIQGRYGYTF
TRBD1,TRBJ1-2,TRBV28,TGTGCCAGCAGTTTTCTAACAGGGGGAACTAACTATGGCTACACCTTC,CASSFLTGGTNYGYTF
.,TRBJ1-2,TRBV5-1,TGCGCCAGCAGCGCCGGTGACTGGACAGTGATGAACTATGGCTACACCTTC,CASSAGDWTVMNYGYTF
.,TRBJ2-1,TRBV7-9,TGTGCCAGCAGCCCGCACCCCTGGAGCTATGAGCAGTTCTTC,CASSPHPWSYEQFF
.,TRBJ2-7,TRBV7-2,TGTGCCAGCAGCTTAGGCGGCAGGGGGGTGAACGAGCAGTACTTC,CASSLGGRGVNEQYF
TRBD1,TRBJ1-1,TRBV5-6,TGTGCCAGCAGACGACAGGGCCGGGGCACTGAAGCTTTCTTT,CASRRQGRGTEAFF
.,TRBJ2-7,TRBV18,TGTGCCAGCTCACCAAACAGGGTTAAGTCAATAGAGCAGTACTTC,CASSPNRVKSIEQYF
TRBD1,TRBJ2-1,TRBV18,TGTGCCAGCTCACCACCGGGACAGGGATACAATGAGCAGTTCTTC,CASSPPGQGYNEQFF
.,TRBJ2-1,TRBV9,TGTGCCAGCAGCGTCGTCCCCGGGACACTATACAATGAGCAGTTCTTC,CASSVVPGTLYNEQFF
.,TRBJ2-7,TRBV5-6,TGTGCCAGCAGCTTGGGACTCTCGACCTACGAGCAGTACTTC,CASSLGLSTYEQYF
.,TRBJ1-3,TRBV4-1,TGCGCCAGCAGGCGCGCCCCTGAGCCCGGAAACACCATATATTTT,CASRRAPEPGNTIYF
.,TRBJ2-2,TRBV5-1,TGCGCCAGCAGCCAGACCCCGATACAGGGTCCCACCGGGGAGCTGTTTTTT,CASSQTPIQGPTGELFF
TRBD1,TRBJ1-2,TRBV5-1,TGCGCCAGCAGCCGGGACAGCAGCTATGGCTACACCTTC,CASSRDSSYGYTF
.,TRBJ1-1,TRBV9,TGTGCCAGCAGCGTAGTTTCTTTCCTCAACACTGAAGCTTTCTTT,CASSVVSFLNTEAFF
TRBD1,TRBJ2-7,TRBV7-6,TGTGCCAGCAGCTCCCCGACAGGGAGCTCCTACGAGCAGTACTTC,CASSSPTGSSYEQYF
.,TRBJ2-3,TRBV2,TGTGCCAGCAGTGCAAGCGGGTATAGCACAGATACGCAGTATTTT,CASSASGYSTDTQYF
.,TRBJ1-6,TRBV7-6,TGTGCCAGCAGCTTAGGCACAAATTCACCCCTCCACTTT,CASSLGTNSPLHF
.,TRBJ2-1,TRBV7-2,TGTGCCAGCACCCAAACGCTACTAGTGTCCTACAATGAGCAGTTCTTC,CASTQTLLVSYNEQFF
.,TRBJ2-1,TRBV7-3,TGTGCCAGCAGCTTCCGAGCGGGCAGCTCCTACAATGAGCAGTTCTTC,CASSFRAGSSYNEQFF
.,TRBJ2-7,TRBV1,TGCACCAGCAGCCAAGAGGGAGACGAGCAGTACTTC,CTSSQEGDEQYF
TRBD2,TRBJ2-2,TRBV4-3,TGCGCCAGCAGCCAAGAGGCGGGAGCGGTCGGGGAGCTGTTTTTT,CASSQEAGAVGELFF
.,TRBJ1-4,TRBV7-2,TGTGCCAGCAGCTTTGGGGGCCCGGGGGAAAAACTGTTTTTT,CASSFGGPGEKLFF
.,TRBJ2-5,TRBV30,TGTGCCCACGGGTACCAAGAGAACCAGTACTTC,CAHGYQENQYF
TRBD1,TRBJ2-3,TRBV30,TGTGCCTGGAGTGTAATGGGGGGGACAGGGCCCACAGATACGCAGTATTTT,CAWSVMGGTGPTDTQYF
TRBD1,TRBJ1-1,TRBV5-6,TGTGCCAGCAGCTTGGGCAGGGGGATGAGGGAAGCTTTCTTT,CASSLGRGMREAFF
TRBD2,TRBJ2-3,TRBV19,TGTGCCAGTAGTATCGGGAGGCGCGACATGCGGGATACGCAGTATTTT,CASSIGRRDMRDTQYF
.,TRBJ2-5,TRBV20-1,TGCAGTGCTCAGAAAAAAGAGACCCAGTACTTC,CSAQKKETQYF
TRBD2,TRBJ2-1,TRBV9,TGTGCCAGCAGCGTAGTTGGCGGGAGGGCCGACAATGAGCAGTTCTTC,CASSVVGGRADNEQFF
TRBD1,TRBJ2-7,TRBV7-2,TGTGCCAGCAGCTTAGGGGTCAGGGGGCAGGGCCCCCGCGAGCAGTACTTC,CASSLGVRGQGPREQYF
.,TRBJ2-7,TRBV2,TGTGCCGGCGGACAGTCCTACGAGCAGTACTTC,CAGGQSYEQYF
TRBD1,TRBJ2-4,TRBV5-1,TGCGCCAGCAGCTTGGGGACAGGCCTTTTAGCCAAAAACATTCAGTACTTC,CASSLGTGLLAKNIQYF
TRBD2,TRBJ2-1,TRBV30,TGTGCCTGGAGTAGGAGTAGAGCGGGGGGGGGAGGTGAGCAGTTCTTC,CAWSRSRAGGGGEQFF
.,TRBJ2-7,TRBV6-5,TGTGCCAGCAGACCCCACTGGACTCGAACCTACGAGCAGTACTTC,CASRPHWTRTYEQYF
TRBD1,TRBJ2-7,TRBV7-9,TGTGCCAGCAGCCGACAGGGATCTCTCTACGAGCAGTACTTC,CASSRQGSLYEQYF
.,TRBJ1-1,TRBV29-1,TGCAGCGTTGATAGGGGCCCAGAAGCTTTCTTT,CSVDRGPEAFF
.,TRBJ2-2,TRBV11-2,TGTGCCAGCAGCTTATACCGCGGGGCGAACACCGGGGAGCTGTTTTTT,CASSLYRGANTGELFF
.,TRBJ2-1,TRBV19,TGTGCCAGTAGCTCACGGTCAAACAATGAGCAGTTCTTC,CASSSRSNNEQFF
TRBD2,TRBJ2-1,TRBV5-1,TGCGCCAGCAGCTTGATGGGGCGGGGGGGCTACAATGAGCAGTTCTTC,CASSLMGRGGYNEQFF
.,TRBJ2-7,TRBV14,TGTGCCAGCAGCCAAACCCAGGGAAGTACGATCGGGCAGTACTTC,CASSQTQGSTIGQYF
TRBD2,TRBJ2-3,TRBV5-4,TGTGCCAGCAGCTTGAGTATAGCGGGCCCTAGCACAGATACGCAGTATTTT,CASSLSIAGPSTDTQYF
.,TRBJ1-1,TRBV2,TGTGCCAGCGGGAGGGAGGGTGAAGCTTTCTTT,CASGREGEAFF
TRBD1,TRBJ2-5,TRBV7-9,TGTGCCAGCAGCTTAGGGACAGGGAAAGAGACCCAGTACTTC,CASSLGTGKETQYF
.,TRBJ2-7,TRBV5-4,TGTGCCAGCAGCGCCTCCTATCCTTTCAACTACGAGCAGTACTTC,CASSASYPFNYEQYF
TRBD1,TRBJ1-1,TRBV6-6,TGTGCCAGCACCGAGGGACAGACGAACACTGAAGCTTTCTTT,CASTEGQTNTEAFF
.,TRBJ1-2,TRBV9,TGTGCCAGCAGCGCAGGGTCAGGGGCTTTATATGGCTACACCTTC,CASSAGSGALYGYTF
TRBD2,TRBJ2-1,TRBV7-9,TGTGCCAGCAACAAATTTAGCGGGGGACTAAACAATGAGCAGTTCTTC,CASNKFSGGLNNEQFF